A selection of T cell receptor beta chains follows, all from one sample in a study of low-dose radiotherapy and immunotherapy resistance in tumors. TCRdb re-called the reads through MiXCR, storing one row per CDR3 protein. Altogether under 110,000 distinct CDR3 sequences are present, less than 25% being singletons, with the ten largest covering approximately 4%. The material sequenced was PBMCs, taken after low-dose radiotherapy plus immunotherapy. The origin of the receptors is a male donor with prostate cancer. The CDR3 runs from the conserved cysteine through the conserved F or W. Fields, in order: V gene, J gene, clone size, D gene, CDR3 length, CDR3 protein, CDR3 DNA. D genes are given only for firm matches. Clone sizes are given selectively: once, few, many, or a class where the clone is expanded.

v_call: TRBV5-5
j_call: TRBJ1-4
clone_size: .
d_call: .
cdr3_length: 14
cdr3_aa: CASSLGGPYEKLFF
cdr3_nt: TGTGCCAGCAGCTTGGGTGGTCCCTATGAAAAACTGTTTTTT

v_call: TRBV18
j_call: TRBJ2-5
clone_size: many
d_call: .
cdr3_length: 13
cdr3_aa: CASSAGEGETQYF
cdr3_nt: TGTGCCAGCTCAGCAGGGGAGGGAGAGACCCAGTACTTC

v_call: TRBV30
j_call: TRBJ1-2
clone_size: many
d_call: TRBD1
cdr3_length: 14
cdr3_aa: CAWSHGTGNAGYTF
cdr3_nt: TGTGCCTGGAGTCACGGGACAGGGAACGCGGGCTACACCTTC

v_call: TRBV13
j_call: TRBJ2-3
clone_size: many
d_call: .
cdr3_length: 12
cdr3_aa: CASSPLGDTQYF
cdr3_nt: TGTGCCAGCAGCCCGTTGGGAGATACGCAGTATTTT

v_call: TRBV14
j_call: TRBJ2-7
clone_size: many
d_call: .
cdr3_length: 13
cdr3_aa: CASSPWGRVEQYF
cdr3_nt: TGTGCCAGCAGCCCCTGGGGCCGAGTGGAGCAGTACTTC

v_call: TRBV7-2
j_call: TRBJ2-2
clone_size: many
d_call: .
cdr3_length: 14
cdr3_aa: CASTFGGYTGELFF
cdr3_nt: TGTGCCAGCACCTTCGGGGGATACACCGGGGAGCTGTTTTTT

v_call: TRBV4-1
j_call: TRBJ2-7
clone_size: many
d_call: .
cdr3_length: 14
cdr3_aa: CASSQTRTSYEQYF
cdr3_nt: TGTGCCAGCAGCCAGACAAGGACCTCCTACGAGCAGTACTTC

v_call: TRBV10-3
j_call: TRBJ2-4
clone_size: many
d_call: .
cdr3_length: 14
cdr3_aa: CAISDGGEVNIQYF
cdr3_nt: TGTGCCATCAGTGACGGCGGGGAGGTAAACATTCAGTACTTC

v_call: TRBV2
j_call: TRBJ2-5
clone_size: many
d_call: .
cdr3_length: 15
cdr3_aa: CASSEDTGPQETQYF
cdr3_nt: TGTGCCAGCAGTGAAGACACAGGGCCCCAAGAGACCCAGTACTTC

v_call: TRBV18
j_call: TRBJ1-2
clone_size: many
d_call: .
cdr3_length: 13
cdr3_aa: CASSSERTIGYTF
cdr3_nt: TGTGCCAGCTCGAGTGAGCGAACTATTGGCTACACCTTC

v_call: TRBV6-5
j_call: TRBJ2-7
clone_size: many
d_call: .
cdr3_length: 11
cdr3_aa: CATRQYYEQYF
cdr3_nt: TGTGCCACCAGGCAGTACTACGAGCAGTACTTC

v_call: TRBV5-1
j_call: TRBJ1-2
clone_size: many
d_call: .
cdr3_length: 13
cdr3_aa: CASSDAGNYGYTF
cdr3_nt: TGCGCCAGCTCTGACGCGGGTAACTATGGCTACACCTTC

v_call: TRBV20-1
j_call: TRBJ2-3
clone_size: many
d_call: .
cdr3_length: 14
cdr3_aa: CSARTAGRTDTQYF
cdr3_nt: TGCAGTGCTAGGACTGCGGGGCGCACAGATACGCAGTATTTT

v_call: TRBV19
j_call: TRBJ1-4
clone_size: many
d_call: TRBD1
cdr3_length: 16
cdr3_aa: CASSMEVRTGDEKLFF
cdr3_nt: TGTGCCAGTAGTATGGAGGTGAGAACAGGGGATGAAAAACTGTTTTTT

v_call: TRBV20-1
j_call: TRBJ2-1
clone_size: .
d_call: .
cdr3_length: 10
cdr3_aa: CSARDLGQFF
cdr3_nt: TGCAGTGCTAGAGATCTTGGGCAGTTCTTC

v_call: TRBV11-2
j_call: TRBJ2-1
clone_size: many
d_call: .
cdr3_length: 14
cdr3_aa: CASSLDRAGNEQFF
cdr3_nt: TGTGCCAGCAGCTTAGATCGGGCAGGCAATGAGCAGTTCTTC

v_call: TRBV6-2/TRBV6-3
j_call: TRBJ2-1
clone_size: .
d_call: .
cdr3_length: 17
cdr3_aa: CASSYSFSGKPYDEQFF
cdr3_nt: TGTGCCAGCAGTTACTCGTTTAGCGGAAAACCCTACGATGAGCAGTTCTTC

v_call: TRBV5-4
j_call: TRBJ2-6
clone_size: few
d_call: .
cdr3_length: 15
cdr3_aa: CASSLQGPGANVLTF
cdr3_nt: TGTGCCAGCAGTCTCCAAGGTCCTGGGGCCAACGTCCTGACTTTC

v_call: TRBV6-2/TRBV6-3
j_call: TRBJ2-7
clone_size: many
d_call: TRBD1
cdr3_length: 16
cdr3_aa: CASSEAVGTGLSVQYF
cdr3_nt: TGTGCCAGCAGTGAAGCTGTCGGGACAGGTTTATCTGTGCAGTACTTC

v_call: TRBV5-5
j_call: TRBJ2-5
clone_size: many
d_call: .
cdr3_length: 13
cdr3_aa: CASSLAGKETQYF
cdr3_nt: TGTGCCAGCAGCTTGGCGGGGAAGGAGACCCAGTACTTC

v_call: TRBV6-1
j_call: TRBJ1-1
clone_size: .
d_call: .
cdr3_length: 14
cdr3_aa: CASRLPGTASEAFF
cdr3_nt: TGTGCCAGCAGACTACCCGGGACGGCAAGCGAAGCTTTCTTT

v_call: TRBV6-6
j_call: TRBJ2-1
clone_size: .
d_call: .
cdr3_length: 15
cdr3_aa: CASIGGPRKNNEQFF
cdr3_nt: TGTGCCAGCATAGGTGGGCCGCGAAAAAACAATGAGCAGTTCTTC

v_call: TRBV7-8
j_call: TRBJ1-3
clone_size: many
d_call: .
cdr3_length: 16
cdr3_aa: CASSLGTHRAGNTIYF
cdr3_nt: TGTGCCAGCAGCTTAGGGACTCATCGCGCTGGAAACACCATATATTTT

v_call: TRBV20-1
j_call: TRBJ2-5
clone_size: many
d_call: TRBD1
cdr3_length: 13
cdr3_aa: CSAGGTDQETQYF
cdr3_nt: TGCAGTGCTGGTGGGACAGACCAAGAGACCCAGTACTTC

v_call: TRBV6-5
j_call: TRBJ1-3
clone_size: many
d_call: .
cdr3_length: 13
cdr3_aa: CASSPEGGNTIYF
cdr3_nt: TGTGCCAGCAGTCCGGAGGGGGGAAACACCATATATTTT

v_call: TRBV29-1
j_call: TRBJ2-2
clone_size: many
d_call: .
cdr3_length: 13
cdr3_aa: CSVEKGNTGELFF
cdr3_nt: TGCAGCGTTGAAAAAGGGAACACCGGGGAGCTGTTTTTT

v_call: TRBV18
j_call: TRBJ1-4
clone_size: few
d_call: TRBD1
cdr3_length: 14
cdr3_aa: CASRTGNRDEKLFF
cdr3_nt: TGTGCCAGCAGGACAGGGAATCGAGATGAAAAACTGTTTTTT

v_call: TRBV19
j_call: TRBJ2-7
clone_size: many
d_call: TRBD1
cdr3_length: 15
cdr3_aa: CASSPQGAGIYEQYF
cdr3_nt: TGTGCCAGTAGTCCACAGGGGGCCGGAATCTACGAGCAGTACTTC

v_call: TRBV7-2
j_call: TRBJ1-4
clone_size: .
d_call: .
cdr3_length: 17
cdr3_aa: CASSLYKGGATNEKLFF
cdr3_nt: TGTGCCAGCAGCTTATATAAGGGGGGCGCGACTAATGAAAAACTGTTTTTT

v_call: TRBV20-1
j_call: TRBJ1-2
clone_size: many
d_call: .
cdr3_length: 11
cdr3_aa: CSVTDNYGYTF
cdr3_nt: TGCAGTGTGACAGATAACTATGGCTACACCTTC

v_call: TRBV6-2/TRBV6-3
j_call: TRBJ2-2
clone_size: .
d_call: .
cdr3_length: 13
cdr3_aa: CASSYRDTGELFF
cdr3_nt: TGTGCCAGCAGTTACCGGGACACCGGGGAGCTGTTTTTT

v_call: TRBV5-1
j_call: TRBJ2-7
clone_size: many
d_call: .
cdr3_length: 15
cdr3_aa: CASSPYKGGTYEQYF
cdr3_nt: TGCGCCAGCAGCCCCTACAAGGGGGGCACCTACGAGCAGTACTTC

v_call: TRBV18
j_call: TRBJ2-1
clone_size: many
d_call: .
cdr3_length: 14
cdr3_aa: CASSPGVERNEQFF
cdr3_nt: TGTGCCAGCTCACCGGGCGTCGAGCGCAATGAGCAGTTCTTC

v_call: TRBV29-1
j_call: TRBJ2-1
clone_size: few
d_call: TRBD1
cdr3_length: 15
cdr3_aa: CSGLSAGGLSNEQFF
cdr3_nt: TGCAGCGGCCTCTCCGCAGGGGGCCTCAGCAATGAGCAGTTCTTC

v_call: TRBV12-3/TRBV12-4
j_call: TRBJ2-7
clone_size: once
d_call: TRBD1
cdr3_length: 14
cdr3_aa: CASSEQGRYGEQYF
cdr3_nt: TGTGCCAGCAGCGAACAGGGGCGTTACGGCGAGCAGTACTTC

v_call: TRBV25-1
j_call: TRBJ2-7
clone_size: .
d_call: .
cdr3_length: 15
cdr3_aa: CASSSPNPRSYEQYF
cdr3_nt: TGTGCCAGCAGTTCCCCAAACCCGCGGTCCTACGAGCAGTACTTC

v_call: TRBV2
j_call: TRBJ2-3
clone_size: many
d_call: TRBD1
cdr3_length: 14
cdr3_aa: CATQGESGTDTQYF
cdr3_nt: TGTGCCACCCAGGGGGAGTCTGGAACAGATACGCAGTATTTT

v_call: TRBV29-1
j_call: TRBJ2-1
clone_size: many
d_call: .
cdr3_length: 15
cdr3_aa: CSVAPHGGSDNEQFF
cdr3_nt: TGCAGCGTCGCCCCTCATGGAGGCAGCGACAATGAGCAGTTCTTC

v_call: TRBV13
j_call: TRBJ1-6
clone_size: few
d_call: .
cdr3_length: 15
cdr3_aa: CAMRGDNTNAGKSTF
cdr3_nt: TGTGCAATGAGAGGGGATAACACCAATGCAGGCAAATCAACCTTT

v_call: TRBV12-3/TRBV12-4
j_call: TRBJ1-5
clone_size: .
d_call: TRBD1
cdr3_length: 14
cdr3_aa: CASSLDREGQPQHF
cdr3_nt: TGTGCCAGCAGTTTGGACAGGGAGGGTCAGCCCCAGCATTTT

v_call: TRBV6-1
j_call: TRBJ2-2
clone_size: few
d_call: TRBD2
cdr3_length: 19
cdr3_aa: CASSPNRGSGGGNTGELFF
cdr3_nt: TGTGCCAGCAGCCCTAACCGTGGTAGCGGGGGGGGGAACACCGGGGAGCTGTTTTTT

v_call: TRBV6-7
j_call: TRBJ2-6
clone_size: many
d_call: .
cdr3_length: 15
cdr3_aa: CASSYGGSGANVLTF
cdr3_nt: TGTGCCAGCAGTTACGGGGGCTCTGGGGCCAACGTCCTGACTTTC

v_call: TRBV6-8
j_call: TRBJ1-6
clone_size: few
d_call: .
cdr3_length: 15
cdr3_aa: CASRAARGVNSPLHF
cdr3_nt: TGTGCCAGCAGGGCCGCTAGGGGGGTTAATTCACCCCTCCACTTT